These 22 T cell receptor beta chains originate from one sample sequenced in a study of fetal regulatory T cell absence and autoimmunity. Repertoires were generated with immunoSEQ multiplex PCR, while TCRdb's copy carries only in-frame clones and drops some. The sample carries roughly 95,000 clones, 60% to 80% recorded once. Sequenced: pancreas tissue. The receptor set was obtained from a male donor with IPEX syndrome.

CDR3 in DNA: TGCGCCAGCAGCTTGAAGCGGGGGGGCTACAATGAGCAGTTCTTC. As protein: CASSLKRGGYNEQFF. V and J are TRBV5-1 and TRBJ2-1; 10 bases fit TRBD2. Trimming cost V 1 base and J 3 bases; bases outside gene matches: 1. CDR1 is SGHRS and CDR2 is YFSETQ in the germline V gene. This CDR3 contains 15 residues.

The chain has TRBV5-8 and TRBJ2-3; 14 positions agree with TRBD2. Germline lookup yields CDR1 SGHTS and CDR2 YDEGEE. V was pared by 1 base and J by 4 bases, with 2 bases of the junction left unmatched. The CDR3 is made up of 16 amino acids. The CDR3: CASSLSGLAGADTQYF. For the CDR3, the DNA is TGTGCCAGCAGCTTGTCGGGACTAGCGGGAGCAGATACGCAGTATTTT.

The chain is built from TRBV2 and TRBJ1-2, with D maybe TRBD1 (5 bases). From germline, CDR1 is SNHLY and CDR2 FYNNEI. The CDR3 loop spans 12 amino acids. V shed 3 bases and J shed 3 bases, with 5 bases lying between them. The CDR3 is CASSDRDYGYTF. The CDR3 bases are TGTGCCAGCAGTGACAGGGACTATGGCTACACCTTC.

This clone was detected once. CDR3 region: CASSWTGGYNEQFF. The CDR3 region has the DNA TGTGCCAGCAGCTGGACAGGGGGCTACAATGAGCAGTTCTTC. This chain connects TRBV5-6 to TRBJ2-1, with 10 bases lining up with TRBD1. Germline-derived CDR1 and CDR2 are SGHDT and YYEEEE. This CDR3 contains 14 residues. J gave up 3 bases and V 3 bases, and 0 bases lay outside the gene matches.

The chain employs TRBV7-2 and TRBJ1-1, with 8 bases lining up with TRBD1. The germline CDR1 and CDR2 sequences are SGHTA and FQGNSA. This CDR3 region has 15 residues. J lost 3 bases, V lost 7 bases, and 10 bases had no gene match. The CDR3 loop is CASKLQGEGYTEAFF. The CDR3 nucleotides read TGTGCCAGCAAGTTACAGGGGGAGGGGTACACTGAAGCTTTCTTT.

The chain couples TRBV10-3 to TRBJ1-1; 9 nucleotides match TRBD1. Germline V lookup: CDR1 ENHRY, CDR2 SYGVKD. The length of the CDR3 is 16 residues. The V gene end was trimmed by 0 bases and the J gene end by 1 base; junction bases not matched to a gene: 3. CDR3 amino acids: CAISESTGGRNTEAFF. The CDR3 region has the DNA TGTGCCATCAGTGAGTCGACAGGGGGAAGGAACACTGAAGCTTTCTTT.

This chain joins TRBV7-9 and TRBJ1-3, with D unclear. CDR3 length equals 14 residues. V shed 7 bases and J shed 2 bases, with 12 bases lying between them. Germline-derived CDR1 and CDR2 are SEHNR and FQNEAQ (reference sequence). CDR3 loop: CASTAGFAGNTIYF. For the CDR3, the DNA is TGTGCCAGCACGGCAGGCTTTGCTGGAAACACCATATATTTT.

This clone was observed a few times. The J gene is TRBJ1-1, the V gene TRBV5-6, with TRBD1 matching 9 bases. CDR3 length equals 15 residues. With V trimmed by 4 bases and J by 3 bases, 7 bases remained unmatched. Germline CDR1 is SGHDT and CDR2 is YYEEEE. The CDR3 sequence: CASSPGTGMDTEAFF. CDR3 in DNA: TGTGCCAGCAGCCCCGGGACAGGGATGGACACTGAAGCTTTCTTT. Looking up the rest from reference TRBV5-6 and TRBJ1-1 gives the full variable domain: DAGVTQSPTHLIKTRGQQVTLRCSPKSGHDTVSWYQQALGQGPQFIFQYYEEEERQRGNFPDRFSGHQFPNYSSELNVNALLLGDSALYLCASSPGTGMDTEAFFGQGTRLTVV.

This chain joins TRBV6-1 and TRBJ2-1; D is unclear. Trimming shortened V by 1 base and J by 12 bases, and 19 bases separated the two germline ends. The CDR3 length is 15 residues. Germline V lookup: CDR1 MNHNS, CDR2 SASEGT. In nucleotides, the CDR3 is TGTGCCAGCAGTGAAGTAACGGGCCTCAGGTATGGGCAGTTCTTC. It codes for CASSEVTGLRYGQFF.

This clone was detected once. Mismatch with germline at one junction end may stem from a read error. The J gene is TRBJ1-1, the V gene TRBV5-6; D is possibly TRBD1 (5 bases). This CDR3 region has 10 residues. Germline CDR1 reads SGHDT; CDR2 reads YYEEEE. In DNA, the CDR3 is TGTGCCAGCAGCATATCGGGACCCTATTTT. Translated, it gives CASSISGPYF.

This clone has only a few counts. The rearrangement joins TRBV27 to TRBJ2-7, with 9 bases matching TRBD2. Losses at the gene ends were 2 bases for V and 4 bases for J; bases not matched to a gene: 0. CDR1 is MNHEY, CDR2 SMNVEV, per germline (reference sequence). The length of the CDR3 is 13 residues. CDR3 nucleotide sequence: TGTGCCAGCAGTTTACTAGCGGGGTACGAGCAGTACTTC. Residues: CASSLLAGYEQYF.

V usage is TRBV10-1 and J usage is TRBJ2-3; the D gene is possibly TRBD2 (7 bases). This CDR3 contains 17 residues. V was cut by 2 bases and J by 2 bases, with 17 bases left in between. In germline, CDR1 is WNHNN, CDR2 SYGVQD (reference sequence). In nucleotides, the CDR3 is TGCGCCAGCAGTGAGGAGGGGGGGACCAATTCCACAGATACGCAGTATTTT. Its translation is CASSEEGGTNSTDTQYF.

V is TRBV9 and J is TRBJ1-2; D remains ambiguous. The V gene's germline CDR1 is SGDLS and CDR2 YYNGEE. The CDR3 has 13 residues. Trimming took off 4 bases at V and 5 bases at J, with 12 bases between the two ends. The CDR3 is CASSLDGSYGYTF. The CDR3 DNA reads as TGTGCCAGCAGCCTGGACGGGAGTTATGGCTACACCTTC.

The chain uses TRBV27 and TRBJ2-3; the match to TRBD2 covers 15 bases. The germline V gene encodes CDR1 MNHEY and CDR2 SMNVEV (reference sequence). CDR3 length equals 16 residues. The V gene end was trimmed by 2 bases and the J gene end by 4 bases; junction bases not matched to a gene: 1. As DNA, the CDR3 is TGTGCCAGCAGTTTAGGACTAGCGGGGGGGGCAGATACGCAGTATTTT. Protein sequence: CASSLGLAGGADTQYF.

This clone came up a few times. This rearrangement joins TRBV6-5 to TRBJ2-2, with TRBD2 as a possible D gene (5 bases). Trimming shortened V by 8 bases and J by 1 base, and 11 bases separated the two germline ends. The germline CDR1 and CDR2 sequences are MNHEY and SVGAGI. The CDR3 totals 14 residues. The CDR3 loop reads CASGRHQNTGELFF. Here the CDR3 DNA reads TGTGCCAGCGGGAGACACCAGAACACCGGGGAGCTGTTTTTT.

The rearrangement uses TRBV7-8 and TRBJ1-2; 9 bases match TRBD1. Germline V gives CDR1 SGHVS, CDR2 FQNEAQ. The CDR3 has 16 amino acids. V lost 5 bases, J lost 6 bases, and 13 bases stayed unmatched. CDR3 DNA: TGTGCCAGCAGCCGGTCGAGGACAGGGGACCCTGATGGCTACACCTTC. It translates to CASSRSRTGDPDGYTF.

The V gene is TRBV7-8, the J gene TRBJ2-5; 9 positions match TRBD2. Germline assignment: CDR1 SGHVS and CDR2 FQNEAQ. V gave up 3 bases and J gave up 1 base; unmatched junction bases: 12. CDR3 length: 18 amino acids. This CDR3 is CASSFRGLAHLFQETQYF. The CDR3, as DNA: TGTGCCAGCAGCTTCAGAGGACTAGCGCACCTTTTCCAAGAGACCCAGTACTTC.

The CDR3 protein is CASSFFGLAGGPKETQYF. The CDR3 region has the DNA TGCGCCAGCAGCTTTTTTGGACTAGCGGGAGGGCCGAAAGAGACCCAGTACTTC. The chain links TRBV5-1 to TRBJ2-5; 15 nucleotides align to TRBD2. Germline loops: CDR1 SGHRS, CDR2 YFSETQ. The J segment lost 3 bases and the V segment lost 2 bases, leaving 8 bases of the junction unmatched. The CDR3 loop spans 18 amino acids.

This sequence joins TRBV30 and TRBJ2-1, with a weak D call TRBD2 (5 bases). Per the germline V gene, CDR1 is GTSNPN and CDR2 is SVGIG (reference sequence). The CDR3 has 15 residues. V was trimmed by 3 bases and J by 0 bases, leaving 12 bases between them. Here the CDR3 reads CAWRSTGSSYNEQFF. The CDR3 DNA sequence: TGTGCCTGGAGGTCCACGGGGAGCTCCTACAATGAGCAGTTCTTC. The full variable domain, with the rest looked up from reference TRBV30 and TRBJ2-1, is SQTIHQWPATLVQPVGSPLSLECTVEGTSNPNLYWYRQAAGRGLQLLFYSVGIGQISSEVPQNLSASRPQDRQFILSSKKLLLSDSGFYLCAWRSTGSSYNEQFFGPGTRLTVL.

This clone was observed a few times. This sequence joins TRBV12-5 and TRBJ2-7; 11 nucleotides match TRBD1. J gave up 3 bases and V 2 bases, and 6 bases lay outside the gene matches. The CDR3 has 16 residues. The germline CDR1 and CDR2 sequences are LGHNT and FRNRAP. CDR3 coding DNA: TGTGCTAGTGGTTTGCTCGGACAGGGGGCCAACTACGAGCAGTACTTC. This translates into CASGLLGQGANYEQYF.

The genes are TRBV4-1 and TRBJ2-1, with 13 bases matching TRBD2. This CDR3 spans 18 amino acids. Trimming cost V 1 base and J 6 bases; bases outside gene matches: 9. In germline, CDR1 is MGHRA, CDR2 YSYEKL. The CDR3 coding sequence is TGCGCCAGCAGCCAAGGCCAACTAGCGGGGGGGATAATCAATGAGCAGTTCTTC. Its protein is CASSQGQLAGGIINEQFF.

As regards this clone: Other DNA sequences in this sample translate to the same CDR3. CDR3 loop: CASSQDRDYEQFF. Here the CDR3 DNA reads TGCGCCAGCAGCCAAGATCGGGACTATGAGCAGTTCTTC. The rearrangement uses TRBV4-1 and TRBJ2-1; D may be TRBD2 (6 bases). This CDR3 has 13 amino acids. Trimming stripped 0 bases from V and 8 bases from J, with 8 bases between. Germline CDR1 is MGHRA and CDR2 is YSYEKL.